Listed here are 20 T cell receptor beta chains from one sample, sequenced in a study of blood T cells in healthy people across ages. Together with a sample-barcoded 5' primer, a J-beta primer mix was included in a second PCR lasting about 6 to 11 cycles. TCRdb re-called the 5' RACE reads with MiXCR, one entry per CDR3 protein. The table shows hundreds of thousands of distinct CDR3 sequences, with around 68% occurring only once. The sample taken for sequencing was blood. The receptors come from a man aged 30 to 39 in good health.

The chain recombines TRBV13 with TRBJ2-1; 9 bases map to TRBD1. With 5 bases clipped from V and 8 bases from J, the junction kept 10 bases outside the gene matches. This CDR3 has 15 residues. Germline lookup yields CDR1 PRHDT and CDR2 FYEKMQ (reference sequence). In nucleotides, the CDR3 is TGTGCCAGCAGCCACGGACAGGGGAGGACTGATGAGCAGTTCTTC. Encoded protein: CASSHGQGRTDEQFF.

The V gene is TRBV5-5, the J gene TRBJ2-5; the D gene is possibly TRBD1 (5 bases). In germline, CDR1 is SGHKS, CDR2 YYEKEE (reference sequence). This CDR3 has 13 residues. Trimming took off 7 bases at V and 5 bases at J, with 15 bases between the two ends. The CDR3 nucleotides read TGTGCCAGCCAGGGCGGTCGATCGGAGACCCAGTACTTC. Protein product: CASQGGRSETQYF.

This clonotype has a handful of counts. The gene calls are TRBV18 and TRBJ1-4; TRBD1 agrees at 8 bases. Germline CDR1 KGHSH, CDR2 LQKENI. Germline trimming cut 3 bases from V and 5 bases from J; bases unmatched to any gene: 11. The CDR3 is made up of 17 amino acids. The CDR3 DNA sequence: TGTGCCAGCTCACCGATAGGACAGGGAAGACAAAATGAAAAACTGTTTTTT. Protein sequence: CASSPIGQGRQNEKLFF.

This clonotype occurred once. This sequence joins TRBV3-1 and TRBJ2-1, with 8 nucleotides matching TRBD2. Trimming took 0 bases from V and 12 from J; bases not matched to a gene: 10. The CDR3 covers 15 residues. The germline V gene encodes CDR1 LGHDT and CDR2 YNNKEL (reference sequence). CDR3 nucleotides: TGTGCCAGCAGCCAAGATGTTACTACGGGGGGGCTGCAGTTCTTC. It specifies CASSQDVTTGGLQFF.

The rearrangement links TRBV9 to TRBJ2-1, with D possibly being TRBD2 (6 bases). Germline assignment: CDR1 SGDLS and CDR2 YYNGEE. The CDR3 extends over 16 amino acids. The ends were cut back, 0 bases at V and 4 bases at J, with 14 bases in the middle. CDR3 sequence reads: CASSVGAVGTYNEQFF. In nucleotides, the CDR3 is TGTGCCAGCAGCGTAGGAGCAGTGGGGACTTACAATGAGCAGTTCTTC.

The CDR3 sequence is CASSIRTAHGQYF. In DNA, the CDR3 is TGTGCCAGCAGCATCCGGACAGCCCATGGGCAGTATTTT. The chain has TRBV7-9 and TRBJ2-3, with D perhaps TRBD1 (6 bases). CDR1 and CDR2 from the germline V gene are SEHNR and FQNEAQ (reference sequence). The V gene lost 5 bases and the J gene lost 11 bases, with 17 bases spanning the gap. CDR3 length equals 13 residues. Together with reference TRBV7-9 and TRBJ2-3, the CDR3 gives the full variable domain: DTGVSQNPRHKITKRGQNVTFRCDPISEHNRLYWYRQTLGQGPEFLTYFQNEAQLEKSRLLSDRFSAERPKGSFSTLEIQRTEQGDSAMYLCASSIRTAHGQYFGPGTRLTVL.

As regards this clonotype: One junction end does not reproduce the germline sequence, and a read error may be involved. This chain links TRBV25-1 with TRBJ1-2, with TRBD1 matching 8 bases. Germline assignment: CDR1 MGHDK and CDR2 SYGVNS. This CDR3 is 16 amino acids long. The CDR3: CAGSEFSGGADYGYTF. The CDR3, as DNA: TGTGCCGGCAGTGAATTTTCAGGGGGCGCTGACTATGGCTACACCTTC.

This chain joins TRBV7-2 and TRBJ2-3; perhaps TRBD2 as D (6 bases). V was clipped by 3 bases and J by 3 bases, with 13 bases between them. The CDR3 runs 15 residues. Germline assignment: CDR1 SGHTA and CDR2 FQGNSA. The CDR3 region has the DNA TGTGCCAGCAGCTTTGACTGGGGGGAGACAGATACGCAGTATTTT. This translates into CASSFDWGETDTQYF.

The chain combines TRBV6-6 with TRBJ1-5; D gene uncertain. V dropped 6 bases and J dropped 7 bases, with 7 bases sitting between them. Germline CDR1 MNHNY, CDR2 SVGAGI (reference sequence). This CDR3 comprises 11 residues. CDR3 DNA sequence: TGTGCCAGCAGCGATTCCCAGCCCCAGCATTTT. It codes for CASSDSQPQHF.

The chain uses TRBV29-1 and TRBJ1-1; 9 positions match TRBD1. Losses at the gene ends were 5 bases for V and 5 bases for J; bases not matched to a gene: 6. CDR3 length: 13 amino acids. Germline-derived CDR1 and CDR2 are SQVTM and ANQGSEA. CDR3 amino acids: CSVPGTGRTEAFF. The CDR3, as DNA: TGCAGCGTTCCCGGGACAGGGCGGACTGAAGCTTTCTTT.

The chain combines TRBV4-2 with TRBJ2-2; a possible D gene is TRBD1 (5 bases). Between the trimmed V and J ends, which lost 3 bases and 2 bases, there was a span of 19 bases. The CDR3 has 18 amino acids. Per the germline V gene, CDR1 is LGHNA and CDR2 is YNFKEQ. The CDR3 DNA follows: TGTGCCAGCAGCCACCCGCCCTCTTCAGGGTTAAACACCGGGGAGCTGTTTTTT. The encoded protein is CASSHPPSSGLNTGELFF.

V gene TRBV7-8 combines with J gene TRBJ2-7; 10 positions agree with TRBD1. Germline trimming cut 5 bases from V and 5 bases from J; bases unmatched to any gene: 9. CDR1 SGHVS and CDR2 FQNEAQ come from the germline V gene. The CDR3 extends over 15 amino acids. CDR3 sequence reads: CASSNPDRGLNEQYF. The CDR3 region has the DNA TGTGCCAGCAGCAACCCTGACAGGGGGCTAAACGAGCAGTACTTC. Based on the CDR3 plus reference TRBV7-8 and TRBJ2-7, the full variable domain is GAGVSQSPRYKVAKRGQDVALRCDPISGHVSLFWYQQALGQGPEFLTYFQNEAQLDKSGLPSDRFFAERPEGSVSTLKIQRTQQEDSAVYLCASSNPDRGLNEQYFGPGTRLTVT.

In the case of this clonotype: A much larger clone lies a single base off, so this may be a read error. The chain combines TRBV6-5 with TRBJ2-1; D is unclear. The germline CDR1 and CDR2 sequences are MNHEY and SVGAGI. Trimming took off 8 bases at V and 4 bases at J, with 6 bases between the two ends. The CDR3 totals 11 residues. In DNA form, the CDR3 reads TGTGCCAGCGGCACATACAATGAGCAGTTCTTC. Its protein is CASGTYNEQFF.

CDR3 loop: CASSLQGVYEQYF. As DNA, the CDR3 is TGTGCCAGCAGCTTACAGGGTGTCTACGAGCAGTACTTC. The gene calls are TRBV7-8 and TRBJ2-7, with TRBD1 as a possible D gene (5 bases). The V end lost 2 bases, the J end lost 3 bases, and 8 bases lay between the germline ends. CDR1 and CDR2 (germline): SGHVS, FQNEAQ. CDR3 size: 13 residues.

Many counts were recorded for this clonotype. The chain employs TRBV20-1 and TRBJ1-2, with a possible D match to TRBD1 (5 bases). With 3 bases removed from V and 5 bases from J, the gap between germline ends came to 16 bases. This CDR3 region has 14 residues. CDR1 DFQATT and CDR2 SNEGSKA come from the germline V gene (reference sequence). The chain's CDR3 is CSARGPTREYGYTF. The CDR3 coding sequence is TGCAGTGCTAGGGGGCCGACACGGGAATATGGCTACACCTTC.

The rearrangement joins TRBV20-1 to TRBJ2-5; D possibly corresponds to TRBD2 (6 bases). Germline V gene lookup returns CDR1 DFQATT and CDR2 SNEGSKA (reference sequence). This CDR3 spans 11 amino acids. Written as DNA, the CDR3 is TGCAGAAGCAGGGAGGAAGAGACCCAGTACTTC. It codes for CRSREEETQYF.

V and J are TRBV7-7 and TRBJ2-5, with D perhaps matching TRBD2 (5 bases). Trimming pared 5 bases from V and 4 bases from J, leaving 20 bases between. This CDR3 has 16 amino acids. Looked up from germline, CDR1 is SSHAT and CDR2 is FNYEAQ (reference sequence). CDR3 nucleotides: TGTGCCAGCAGCCCCGGCGGGTCCCGGGGAATAGAGACCCAGTACTTC. Residues: CASSPGGSRGIETQYF.

V usage is TRBV4-3 and J usage is TRBJ1-5; no firm D call. From germline, CDR1 is LGHNA and CDR2 YSLEER. Trimming cost V 4 bases and J 1 base, with 11 bases left between them. CDR3 length equals 15 residues. The CDR3, as DNA: TGCGCCAGCAGCCCAGAGCGGGTGAGCAATCAGCCCCAGCATTTT. Its translation: CASSPERVSNQPQHF.

The chain carries TRBV30 and TRBJ1-2; 10 bases align to TRBD1. Trimming cost V 3 bases and J 6 bases; bases outside gene matches: 7. This CDR3 spans 14 amino acids. The germline gives CDR1 GTSNPN, CDR2 SVGIG (reference sequence). CDR3 protein: CAWRPPGTGDGYTF. The CDR3 bases are TGTGCCTGGAGGCCCCCGGGGACAGGGGATGGCTACACCTTC.

This clonotype was seen only a few times. The gene calls are TRBV9 and TRBJ2-3; 9 bases fit TRBD2. The CDR3 is made up of 15 amino acids. The germline gives CDR1 SGDLS, CDR2 YYNGEE. V gave up 2 bases and J gave up 1 base; unmatched junction bases: 2. CDR3 coding DNA: TGTGCCAGCAGCGTTAGCGGGGGCCGCACAGATACGCAGTATTTT. Translated: CASSVSGGRTDTQYF. The entire variable domain, with the rest obtained from reference TRBV9 and TRBJ2-3, is as follows: DSGVTQTPKHLITATGQRVTLRCSPRSGDLSVYWYQQSLDQGLQFLIQYYNGEERAKGNILERFSAQQFPDLHSELNLSSLELGDSALYFCASSVSGGRTDTQYFGPGTRLTVL.